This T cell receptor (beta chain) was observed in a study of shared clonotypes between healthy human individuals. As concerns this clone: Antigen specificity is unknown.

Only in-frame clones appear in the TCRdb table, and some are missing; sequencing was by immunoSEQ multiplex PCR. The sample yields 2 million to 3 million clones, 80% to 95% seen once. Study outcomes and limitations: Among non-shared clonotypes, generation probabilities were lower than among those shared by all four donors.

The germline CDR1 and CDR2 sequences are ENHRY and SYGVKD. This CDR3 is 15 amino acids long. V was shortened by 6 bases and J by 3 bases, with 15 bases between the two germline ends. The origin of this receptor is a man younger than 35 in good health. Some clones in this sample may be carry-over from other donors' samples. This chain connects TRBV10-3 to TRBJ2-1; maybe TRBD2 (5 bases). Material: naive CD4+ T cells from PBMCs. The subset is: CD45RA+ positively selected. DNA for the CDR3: TGTGCCATCAGCAGGCCTGACTACAGCTACAATGAGCAGTTCTTC. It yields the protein CAISRPDYSYNEQFF.